Listed below are T cell receptor beta chains from one sample, sequenced in a study of TIL therapy for anti-PD-1-resistant metastatic lung cancer. Only in-frame clones appear in the TCRdb table, and some are missing; sequencing was by immunoSEQ multiplex PCR. The data hold about 5,300 clones, with 64% observed a single time. This material consisted of tumor tissue, taken at baseline. The source of these receptors is a man in his 70s with non-small cell lung cancer. Both conserved end residues are part of each CDR3. A D gene is named only where the DNA matches it firmly. Only part of the rows carry a size: once, few, many, or a class if the clone is expanded.

NA TRBJ2-3 TRBV27 NA TGTGCCAGCAGTTTATATCTCAGACCGGGGTCGATGTCCTCAGATACGCAGTATTTT CASSLYLRPGSMSSDTQYF
TRBD1 TRBJ2-2 TRBV7-3 NA TGTGCCAGCAGCGGACAGGGGGCGGGTACCGGGGAGCTGTTTTTT CASSGQGAGTGELFF
NA TRBJ2-5 TRBV20-1 NA TGCAGTGCGGGGGTCCAAGAGACCCAGTACTTC CSAGVQETQYF
TRBD1 TRBJ1-4 TRBV28 NA TGTGCCAGCAGGCCACCCGGACAGGGACCAACTAATGAAAAACTGTTTTTT CASRPPGQGPTNEKLFF
NA TRBJ2-7 TRBV10-1 NA TGCGCCAGCAGTGAGGACACAGGGTCCCACCTTACTTACGAGCAGTACTTC CASSEDTGSHLTYEQYF
TRBD1 TRBJ2-3 TRBV5-1 NA TGCGCCAGCAGCCAAACGACAGGGACAGGTGCAGATACGCAGTATTTT CASSQTTGTGADTQYF
TRBD1 TRBJ1-1 TRBV2 NA TGTGCCAGCTTTGGACAGGGACTATACACTGAAGCTTTCTTT CASFGQGLYTEAFF
NA TRBJ2-3 TRBV5-1 NA TGCGCCAGCAGCTTGTTTGGGACTGGCACAGATACGCAGTATTTT CASSLFGTGTDTQYF
NA TRBJ1-6 TRBV18 NA TGTGCCAGCTCACCCTTGGACATTGGGTATAATTCACCCCTCCACTTT CASSPLDIGYNSPLHF
NA TRBJ2-1 TRBV7-6 NA TGTGCCAGCAGTCCATCAGGGGGACTAGGCTACAATGAGCAGTTCTTC CASSPSGGLGYNEQFF
TRBD1 TRBJ1-4 TRBV19 NA TGTGCCAGTAGTCCCGGGACAGGCCACCCCCAGGAAAAACTGTTTTTT CASSPGTGHPQEKLFF
TRBD2 TRBJ2-1 TRBV28 NA TGTGCCAGCAGTTTGTCCCTCGCGGGGGGTTACAATGAGCAGTTCTTC CASSLSLAGGYNEQFF
NA TRBJ2-5 TRBV18 NA TGTGCCAGCTCCGACAGGAGCCAAGAGACCCAGTACTTC CASSDRSQETQYF
TRBD2 TRBJ2-1 TRBV19 NA TGTGCCAGTCGAACTAGCGGGAGTAGGAATGAGCAGTTCTTC CASRTSGSRNEQFF
NA TRBJ2-5 TRBV7-8 once TGTGCCAGCAGCTTGGACCCCCGGGCGGAGACCCAGTACTTC CASSLDPRAETQYF
TRBD2 TRBJ2-5 TRBV30 once TGTGCCTGGAGTCACCAGCGGGGAAGCTACCAAGAGACCCAGTACTTC CAWSHQRGSYQETQYF
NA TRBJ2-1 TRBV2 NA TGTGCCAGCAGTTTCCGGGACGTATTCAATGAGCAGTTCTTC CASSFRDVFNEQFF
NA TRBJ1-3 TRBV2 NA TGTGCCAGCAGTGATGGGGGCGGCTCTGGAAACACCATATATTTT CASSDGGGSGNTIYF
NA TRBJ2-7 TRBV5-1 NA TGCGCCAGCAGCAAACAGGGAACCTACGAGCAGTACTTC CASSKQGTYEQYF
NA TRBJ1-4 TRBV9 once TGTGCCAGCAGCGTAGAGCCAGCTCCCAATGAAAAACTGTTTTTT CASSVEPAPNEKLFF
NA TRBJ1-2 TRBV19 few TGTGCCAGTAGTCCGAAAGACCTTAACTATGGCTACACCTTC CASSPKDLNYGYTF
NA TRBJ2-7 TRBV11-2 few TGTGCCAGCAGCATTTCCTACGAGCAGTACTTC CASSISYEQYF
NA TRBJ2-7 TRBV6-5 few TGTGCCAGCAGCCAGGCGCACGAGCAGTACTTC CASSQAHEQYF
NA TRBJ1-2 TRBV30 NA TGTGCCTGGAGTTTAAGGTCTGCCTATGGCTACACCTTC CAWSLRSAYGYTF
NA TRBJ2-7 TRBV7-2 NA TGTGCCAGCAGCGTAGGGGAAGGGGGGATATACGAGCAGTACTTC CASSVGEGGIYEQYF
TRBD1 TRBJ1-2 TRBV7-9 NA TGTGCCAGCAGCTTAGTCCGACAGGGTTACTATGGCTACACCTTC CASSLVRQGYYGYTF
NA TRBJ1-1 TRBV6-1 NA TGTGCCAGCAGTGAAAGGGGGGAGAACACTGAAGCTTTCTTT CASSERGENTEAFF
TRBD2 TRBJ2-7 TRBV25-1 NA TGTGCCAGCAGTGCGGACACCACTAGCGGCAATAGCGAGCAGTACTTC CASSADTTSGNSEQYF
NA TRBJ1-4 TRBV2 NA TGTGCCAGCAGCTTAGGAGATGGTCGGGAAAAACTGTTTTTT CASSLGDGREKLFF